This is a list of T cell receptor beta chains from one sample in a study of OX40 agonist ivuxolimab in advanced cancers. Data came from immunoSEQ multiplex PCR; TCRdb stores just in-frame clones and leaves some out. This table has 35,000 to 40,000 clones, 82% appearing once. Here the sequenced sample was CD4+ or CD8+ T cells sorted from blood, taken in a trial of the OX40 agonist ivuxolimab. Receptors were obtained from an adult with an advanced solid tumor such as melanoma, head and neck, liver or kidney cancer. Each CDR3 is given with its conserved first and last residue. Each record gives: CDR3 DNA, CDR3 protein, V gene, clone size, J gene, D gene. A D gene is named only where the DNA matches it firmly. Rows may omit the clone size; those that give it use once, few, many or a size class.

DNA: TGTGCCAGCTCACCACCAGGGATCAGCTCCTACGAGCAGTACTTC; CDR3: CASSPPGISSYEQYF; V: TRBV18; size: once; J: TRBJ2-7; D: NA
DNA: TGTGCCAGCAGCTTATCAGGGCGAGAGACCCAGTACTTC; CDR3: CASSLSGRETQYF; V: TRBV11-2; size: NA; J: TRBJ2-5; D: NA
DNA: TGCGCCAGCAGCCCCTACCCGGGACAGGGAGTAGAGACCCAGTACTTC; CDR3: CASSPYPGQGVETQYF; V: TRBV5-1; size: NA; J: TRBJ2-5; D: TRBD1
DNA: TGCGCCAGCAGGGGGACAGGCACTGAAGCTTTCTTT; CDR3: CASRGTGTEAFF; V: TRBV10-2; size: NA; J: TRBJ1-1; D: TRBD1